This T cell receptor (beta chain) was sequenced for a study of T cell changes during pregnancy in multiple sclerosis. The CDR3 consists of 14 residues. Germline-derived CDR1 and CDR2 are SGHTS and YDEGEE. V lost 5 bases, J lost 8 bases, and 3 bases stayed unmatched. The method was immunoSEQ multiplex PCR; TCRdb's version includes in-frame clones alone and lacks a portion of them. The sample has around 56,000 clones; roughly 94% are singletons. The rearrangement uses TRBV5-8 and TRBJ2-1, with 14 bases that match TRBD2. The TCR comes from a female donor with multiple sclerosis, enrolled in a pregnancy study. Material: CD8+ T cells from peripheral blood mononuclear cells, obtained after pregnancy. CDR3 bases: TGTGCCAGCAGGCCGGGACTAGCGGGAGATGAGCAGTTCTTC. Translated, it gives CASRPGLAGDEQFF.